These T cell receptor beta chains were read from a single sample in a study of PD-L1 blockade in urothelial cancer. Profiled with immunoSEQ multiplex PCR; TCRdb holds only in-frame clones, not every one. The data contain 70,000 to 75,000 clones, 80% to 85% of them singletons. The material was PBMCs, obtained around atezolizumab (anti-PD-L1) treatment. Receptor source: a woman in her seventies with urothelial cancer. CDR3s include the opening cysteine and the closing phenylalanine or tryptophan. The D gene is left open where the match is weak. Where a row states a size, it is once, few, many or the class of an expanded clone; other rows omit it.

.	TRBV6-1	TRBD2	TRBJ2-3	CASHGTTDTQYF	TGTGCCAGCCACGGGACTACGGATACGCAGTATTTT
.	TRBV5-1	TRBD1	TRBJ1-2	CASSRDSNYGYTF	TGCGCCAGCAGCCGGGACAGTAACTATGGCTACACCTTC
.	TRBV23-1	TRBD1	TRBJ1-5	CASSQSGTGDRHGNQPQHF	TGCGCCAGCAGTCAATCCGGGACAGGGGATCGTCATGGCAATCAGCCCCAGCATTTT
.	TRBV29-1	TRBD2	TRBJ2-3	CSVEEPLFSGGPFSTDTQYF	TGCAGCGTCGAAGAGCCCCTGTTCTCGGGAGGGCCTTTTAGCACAGATACGCAGTATTTT
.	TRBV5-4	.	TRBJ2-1	CASSLGQTYNEQFF	TGTGCCAGCAGCTTAGGACAGACCTACAATGAGCAGTTCTTC
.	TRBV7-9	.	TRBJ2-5	CASRLAGGETQYF	TGTGCCAGCAGACTAGCCGGGGGAGAGACCCAGTACTTC
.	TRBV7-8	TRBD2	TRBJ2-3	CASSSTSGHSTDTQYF	TGTGCCAGCAGCTCGACTAGCGGGCATAGCACAGATACGCAGTATTTT
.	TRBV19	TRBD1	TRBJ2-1	CASSGGQAGSNEQFF	TGTGCCAGTAGTGGGGGACAGGCCGGATCCAATGAGCAGTTCTTC
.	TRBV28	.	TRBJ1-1	CASRIETEAFF	TGTGCCAGCAGAATCGAGACTGAAGCTTTCTTT
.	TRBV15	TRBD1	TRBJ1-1	CATSRDRFGGGAFVGTEAFF	TGTGCCACCAGCAGAGATCGATTCGGAGGGGGCGCTTTCGTGGGCACTGAAGCTTTCTTT
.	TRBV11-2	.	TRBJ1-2	CASRPTGREWLNYGYTF	TGTGCCAGCAGACCTACGGGACGGGAGTGGTTGAACTATGGCTACACCTTC
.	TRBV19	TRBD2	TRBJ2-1	CASSIRTSGSFIIYNEQFF	TGTGCCAGTAGTATAAGGACTAGCGGGAGCTTCATTATCTACAATGAGCAGTTCTTC
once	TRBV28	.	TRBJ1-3	CASSFRRGGNSGNTIYF	TGTGCCAGCAGTTTCAGGCGGGGGGGGAACTCTGGAAACACCATATATTTT
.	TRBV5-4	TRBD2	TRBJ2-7	CASSLGLAEGYEQYF	TGTGCCAGCAGCTTGGGGCTAGCGGAGGGCTACGAGCAGTACTTC
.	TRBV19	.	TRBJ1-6	CASSIEGRGSSPLHF	TGTGCCAGTAGTATAGAGGGTAGGGGCTCGTCACCCCTCCACTTT
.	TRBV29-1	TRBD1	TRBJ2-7	CSVVGTGGLWAPQYF	TGCAGCGTTGTTGGGACAGGGGGCCTTTGGGCTCCGCAGTACTTC
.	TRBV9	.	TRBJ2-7	CASSPAGRGAYEQYF	TGTGCCAGCAGCCCCGCGGGCAGGGGAGCTTACGAGCAGTACTTC
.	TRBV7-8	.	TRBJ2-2	CASSLANRENTGELFF	TGTGCCAGCAGCTTAGCCAACAGGGAGAACACCGGGGAGCTGTTTTTT
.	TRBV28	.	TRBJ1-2	CASSLLLVRGQTYGYTF	TGTGCCAGCAGTTTATTGCTTGTGAGGGGACAAACTTATGGCTACACCTTC
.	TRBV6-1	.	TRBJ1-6	CASSDFLGQGWDSPLHF	TGTGCCAGCAGTGATTTCTTAGGGCAGGGGTGGGATTCACCCCTCCACTTT
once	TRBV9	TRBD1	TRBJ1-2	CASSVDSAGTGEDGYTF	TGTGCCAGCAGCGTAGACAGTGCAGGTACAGGGGAAGATGGCTACACCTTC
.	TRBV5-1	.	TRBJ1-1	CASSFEHLNTEAFF	TGCGCCAGCAGCTTTGAGCACCTGAACACTGAAGCTTTCTTT
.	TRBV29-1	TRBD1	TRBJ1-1	CSVDGTGGVPEAFF	TGCAGCGTTGATGGGACAGGGGGAGTCCCTGAAGCTTTCTTT
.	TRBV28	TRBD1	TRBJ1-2	CASSLGRGQGTQNTF	TGTGCCAGCAGTTTAGGGAGGGGACAGGGGACACAAAACACCTTC
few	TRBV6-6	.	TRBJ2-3	CASKPTVSTDTQYF	TGTGCCAGCAAACCGACAGTGAGCACAGATACGCAGTATTTT
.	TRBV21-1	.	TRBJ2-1	CASSKKGRGWVNEQFF	TGTGCCAGCAGCAAAAAGGGCAGGGGGTGGGTAAATGAGCAGTTCTTC
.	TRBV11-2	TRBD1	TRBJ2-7	CASSSTGSSYEQYF	TGTGCCAGCAGCTCGACAGGGTCTTCCTACGAGCAGTACTTC
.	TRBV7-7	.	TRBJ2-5	CASSLDGVSIFQETQYF	TGTGCCAGCAGCTTAGATGGTGTCAGTATATTCCAAGAGACCCAGTACTTC
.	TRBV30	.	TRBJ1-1	CAWNIYLNTEAFF	TGTGCCTGGAATATCTATTTGAACACTGAAGCTTTCTTT
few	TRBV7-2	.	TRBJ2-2	CASSPPLNTGELFF	TGTGCCAGCAGCCCCCCATTGAACACCGGGGAGCTGTTTTTT
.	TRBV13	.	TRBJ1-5	CASSLGAGNQPQHF	TGTGCCAGCAGCTTAGGGGCGGGCAATCAGCCCCAGCATTTT
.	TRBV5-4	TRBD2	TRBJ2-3	CASNLAGGYTDTQYF	TGTGCCAGCAACCTAGCGGGAGGCTACACAGATACGCAGTATTTT
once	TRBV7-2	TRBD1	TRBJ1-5	CASSPGQGWQPQHF	TGTGCCAGCAGCCCCGGACAGGGCTGGCAGCCCCAGCATTTT
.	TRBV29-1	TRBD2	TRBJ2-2	CSVFVAGGTGELFF	TGCAGCGTTTTCGTAGCGGGGGGGACCGGGGAGCTGTTTTTT
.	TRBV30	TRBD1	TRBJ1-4	CAWSGGTGDEKLFF	TGTGCCTGGAGTGGTGGGACAGGGGATGAAAAACTGTTTTTT